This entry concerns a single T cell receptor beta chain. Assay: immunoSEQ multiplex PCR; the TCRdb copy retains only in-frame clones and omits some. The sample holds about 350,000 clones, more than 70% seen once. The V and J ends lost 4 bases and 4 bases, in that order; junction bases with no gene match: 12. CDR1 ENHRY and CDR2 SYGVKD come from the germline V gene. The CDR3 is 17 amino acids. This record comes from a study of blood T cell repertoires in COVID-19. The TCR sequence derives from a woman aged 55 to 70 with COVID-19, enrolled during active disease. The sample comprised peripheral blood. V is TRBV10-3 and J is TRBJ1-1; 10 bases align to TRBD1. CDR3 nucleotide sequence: TGTGCCATCAGTGGGATGACAGGGGGCGTGTATACCACTGAAGCTTTCTTT. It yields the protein CAISGMTGGVYTTEAFF.